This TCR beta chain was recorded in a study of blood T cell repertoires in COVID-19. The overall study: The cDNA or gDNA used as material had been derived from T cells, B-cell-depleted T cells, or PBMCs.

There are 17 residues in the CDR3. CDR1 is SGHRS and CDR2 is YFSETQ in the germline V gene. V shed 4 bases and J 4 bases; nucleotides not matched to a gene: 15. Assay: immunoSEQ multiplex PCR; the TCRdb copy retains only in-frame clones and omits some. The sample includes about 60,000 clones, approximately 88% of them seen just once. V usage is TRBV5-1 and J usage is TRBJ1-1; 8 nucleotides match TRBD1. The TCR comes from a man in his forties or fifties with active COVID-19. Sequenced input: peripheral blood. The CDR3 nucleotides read TGCGCCAGCAGCATCGGACAGGGAGGTACGAGGGGCACTGAAGCTTTCTTT. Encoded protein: CASSIGQGGTRGTEAFF.